This entry describes one T cell receptor (beta chain). Its antigen is unknown. Per-base quality was not reported, and no clone a single base away is much larger than it. The collaborating institutions used their own protocols to collect whole blood in K2EDTA tubes. For TCRbeta analysis, collaborators shipped samples in one of three forms: frozen whole blood, isolated PBMCs, or DNA extracted from either of those sample types. TCRbeta CDR3 regions were amplified from genomic DNA using the immunoSEQ Assay, a bias-controlled multiplex PCR. The original methods were these. The number of nucleated cells in each sample was estimated by amplification of reference gene primers within the assay. To quantify the absolute abundance of each unique TCRbeta CDR3 rearrangement, sequence reads were collapsed and filtered. Productive Simpson clonality was computed per sample as the square root of Simpson's diversity index over productive rearrangements. TCRdb took this table from immuneACCESS and kept in-frame rearrangements with V and J called. Such tables lack part of the clones; where checked against another copy, unresolved V genes explain under half of the gap, and the rest is unexplained. D and trimming come from the DNA, and the V and J calls and clone size come from that table. Recorded for this sample are under 250,000 clones; 80% to 90% of them occurred a single time. The biggest ten clones account for less than 3.5% of the sample.

The germline V gene provides CDR1 KGHSH and CDR2 LQKENI. Ends trimmed: V by 3 bases, J by 2 bases; bases unmatched to a gene: 4. The CDR3, cysteine through phenylalanine, is 15 amino acids long. Solely the CDR3 DNA is kept, with 45 bases framed from the first base. The record originates from a study of blood T cell repertoires in COVID-19 (dated by TCRdb to the early 2020s). For context, the study as a whole: The collaborator samples originated in the United States, Italy and Spain and spanned the acute and convalescent phases of COVID-19. The prospective study material was composed of cDNA or gDNA derived from T cells, B-cell-depleted T cells, or PBMCs. The dataset comprised deeply sampled blood TCRbeta repertoires from subjects exposed to, actively infected with, or recovered from COVID-19. A freely available public database, intended as a resource for researchers studying the immune response to SARS-CoV-2, is where the repertoires were released. Samples came from the ongoing ImmuneRACE study (first 160 participants) plus 1,254 subjects from 6 global collaborators. The sample metadata nearly always contained a de-identified subject ID, COVID-19 status, age in years and sex. Where HLA class I and class II types were available, the types were taken from metadata supplied by the sample provider, not from assay-based typing. The study at large found these results: The quantity of clinical and demographic metadata differed by source and by participant and was supplied without curation.

This receptor chain uses TRBV18 and TRBJ2-7; 10 bases in between match TRBD2. The sequencing input was peripheral blood. This receptor was taken from a man in his fifties with active or convalescent COVID-19. The bases are TGTGCCAGCTCACCCCAGGGACTAGCGCCCTACGAGCAGTACTTC. The translation is CASSPQGLAPYEQYF.